This record concerns one T cell receptor (beta chain) sequence. The antigen is unknown. This CDR3 contains 15 residues. Germline CDR1 reads SGDLS; CDR2 reads YYNGEE. The sample is drawn from a study of CXCR3-negative and CXCR3-positive naive CD8 T cells. Carrying UMI labels, the TRB cDNA libraries were prepared through 5' RACE. For each CDR3 protein, TCRdb gives one entry from its re-call of the 5' RACE reads, without DNA. The record lists around 140,000 distinct CDR3 sequences, of which the ten most abundant hold 0.4% to 0.45%. Whole-study results and caveats: The TRBV-TRBJ usage of naive CXCR3-negative and CXCR3-positive cells was similar, but that of memory cells differed. A higher hydrophobicity marked the TRB CDR3s of CXCR3-positive naive cells versus CXCR3-negative naive cells.

Triplicate 300,000-cell sorts were made of each CD8+ T cell subset. This clonotype originated in a human donor in good health. Some clones in this sample may be carry-over from other donors' samples. The chain carries TRBV9 and TRBJ2-5; lacking DNA, the TRBD1 call made by TCRdb goes unchecked. The material sequenced was naive CXCR3+ CD8+ T cells from blood. Subset given: CD45RO-CCR7+CD27+CD95- naive CD8+ T cells expressing CXCR3 (TNR3+). CDR3 loop: CASSAPQGVKETQYF.